The clone carrying this T cell receptor (beta chain) was counted at least ten times. The antigen is unknown. The source of the sample is a study of CD8 T cells in ankylosing spondylitis. Whole-study results and caveats: From matched ankylosing spondylitis synovial fluid, disease-linked clones were reportedly recovered at significantly enriched levels. There was a TCR beta motif, made of several highly homologous variants, that appeared characteristic of ankylosing spondylitis blood.

Germline V gene sequence: CDR1 LNHNV, CDR2 YYDKDF (reference sequence). V lost 0 bases to trimming and J lost 4 bases, with 18 bases between them. The CDR3 covers 17 residues. TCRdb passed the 5' RACE reads through MiXCR, listing each CDR3 protein once. This sample carries 120,000 or so distinct CDR3 sequences, around 13% of them seen once, and the ten largest clones take around 3%. Material: blood, either unsorted or a sorted T cell fraction (not recorded which). This TCR derives from a female donor with ankylosing spondylitis or in good health (not recorded which). This chain uses TRBV15 with TRBJ1-2, with D possibly matching TRBD1 (5 bases). CDR3 residues: CATSRDSDSARAYGYTF. The CDR3 region has the DNA TGTGCCACCAGCAGAGATTCCGACAGTGCCAGAGCCTATGGCTACACCTTC.